This TCR beta chain was identified in a study of blood T cells in healthy people across ages. Study at large: Capture by template switching was about one barcoded beta molecule per two T cells. Study results and limitations: Across the age range, TCR beta diversity per million T cells fell in a roughly linear way.

Primers used in a second PCR of roughly 6 to 11 cycles were a sample-barcoded 5' primer and a J-beta primer mix. Each cDNA molecule, via a template-switch adaptor with 12 random nucleotides, was tagged. TCRdb passed the 5' RACE reads through MiXCR, listing each CDR3 protein once. This table has 950,000 to 1,200,000 distinct CDR3 sequences, roughly two fifths appearing once. Comments on this clonotype: Its antigen is unknown.

The CDR3 extends over 12 amino acids. Trimming stripped 3 bases from V and 7 bases from J, with 9 bases between. CDR1 is SNHLY and CDR2 is FYNNEI in the germline V gene. The TCR sequence derives from a young man in good health. V is TRBV2 and J is TRBJ1-2; D unclear. The sequenced sample was blood. CDR3 region: CASSDTFGGYTF. The DNA of the CDR3 is TGTGCCAGCAGTGATACATTCGGTGGCTACACCTTC.